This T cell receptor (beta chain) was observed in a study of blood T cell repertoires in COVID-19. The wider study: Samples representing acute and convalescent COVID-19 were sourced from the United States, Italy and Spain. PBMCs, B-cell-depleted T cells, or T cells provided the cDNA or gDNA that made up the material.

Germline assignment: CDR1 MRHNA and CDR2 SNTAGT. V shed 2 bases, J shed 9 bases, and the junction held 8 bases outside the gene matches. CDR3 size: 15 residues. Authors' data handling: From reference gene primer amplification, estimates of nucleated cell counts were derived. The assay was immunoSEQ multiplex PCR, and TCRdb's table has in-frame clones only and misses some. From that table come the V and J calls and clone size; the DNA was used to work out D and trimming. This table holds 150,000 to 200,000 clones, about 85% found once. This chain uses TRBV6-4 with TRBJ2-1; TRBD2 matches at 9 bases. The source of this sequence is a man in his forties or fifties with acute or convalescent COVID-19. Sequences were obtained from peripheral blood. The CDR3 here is CASSDASSGATEQFF. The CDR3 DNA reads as TGTGCCAGCAGTGACGCTTCTAGCGGGGCAACTGAGCAGTTCTTC.